A single sample is the source of the 22 T cell receptor beta chains below, sequenced in a study of vaccination effects on CD4 cells after COVID-19 (dated by TCRdb to 2021 to 2024). Their specific antigens are unknown. In the ViraFEST assay, PBMC were stimulated with viral peptide pools, and antigen-specific CD4+ T cell clonotypes were then identified by expansion using TCR sequencing. After 10 days of culture, CD4+ T cells were isolated with the EasySep CD4+ T cell isolation kit. The absence of prior SARS-CoV-2 infection in healthy vaccine recipients was confirmed by negative nucleocapsid antibodies before and after vaccination. The library was produced with the immunoSEQ multiplex PCR assay. Imported from immuneACCESS, the table was reduced by TCRdb to in-frame sequences with V and J called. These copies leave out some clones; in studies compared against another copy, an unresolved V gene accounts for under half, and the cause of the remainder is not known. Here the sample has some 28,000 clones; around 80% occur a single time. 30% of the sample is taken by the ten largest.

The material sequenced was CD4+ T cells from PBMCs cultured with SARS-CoV-2 spike peptides, taken before COVID-19 vaccination. The cell subset or site label corresponds to: SARS-CoV-2 spike overlapping peptide pool stimulation. Receptors originate from a human donor who received a COVID-19 vaccine.

The V and J genes are TRBV6-1 and TRBJ1-6; D not resolved. V dropped 0 bases and J dropped 9 bases, with 9 bases sitting between them. CDR1 and CDR2 from the germline V gene are MNHNS and SASEGT. The CDR3 is 14 amino acids. CDR3 residues: CASSEALWTSPLHF. In nucleotides, the CDR3 is TGTGCCAGCAGTGAAGCGCTATGGACTTCACCCCTCCACTTT.

J is TRBJ1-1 and V is TRBV18, with D unclear. This CDR3 has 14 residues. The germline V and J ends were trimmed by 3 bases and 4 bases, with 12 bases remaining between them. Germline CDR1 is KGHSH and CDR2 is LQKENI. As DNA, the CDR3 is TGTGCCAGCTCACCCGGTATGGGCTTCACTGAAGCTTTCTTT. This gives the protein CASSPGMGFTEAFF. Supplemented by reference TRBV18 and TRBJ1-1, the full variable domain reads NAGVMQNPRHLVRRRGQEARLRCSPMKGHSHVYWYRQLPEEGLKFMVYLQKENIIDESGMPKERFSAEFPKEGPSILRIQQVVRGDSAAYFCASSPGMGFTEAFFGQGTRLTVV.

V and J are TRBV5-8 and TRBJ1-1, with 9 positions matching TRBD1. Germline lookup yields CDR1 SGHTS and CDR2 YDEGEE. Unmatched junction bases numbered 7, after V lost 7 bases and J lost 6 bases. This CDR3 has 13 residues. Written as DNA, the CDR3 is TGTGCCAGCCCCCAGGACAGGGGCGCTGAAGCTTTCTTT. Translating gives CASPQDRGAEAFF.

V usage is TRBV7-9 and J usage is TRBJ1-6, with D perhaps TRBD1 (5 bases). CDR1 SEHNR and CDR2 FQNEAQ come from the germline V gene (reference sequence). CDR3 length equals 16 residues. Between the trimmed V and J ends, which lost 2 bases and 7 bases, there was a span of 15 bases. The CDR3 loop reads CASSLLPDSRNSPLHF. For the CDR3, the DNA is TGTGCCAGCAGCTTACTACCTGACAGCAGGAATTCACCCCTCCACTTT.

This clone occurred once. The V gene is TRBV27, the J gene TRBJ2-2; 8 bases map to TRBD2. CDR3 length: 18 amino acids. Germline V gene sequence: CDR1 MNHEY, CDR2 SMNVEV (reference sequence). The ends lost 3 bases at V and 6 bases at J; junction bases unmatched: 15. The CDR3 is CASSFSGLREVNAGELFF. The CDR3 region has the DNA TGTGCCAGCAGTTTCTCTGGGTTGCGGGAGGTTAATGCCGGGGAGCTGTTTTTT.

This clone was detected only once. The chain couples TRBV5-5 to TRBJ2-6, with D tentatively TRBD2 (7 bases). V gave up 0 bases and J gave up 3 bases, with 13 bases separating them. The germline CDR1 and CDR2 sequences are SGHKS and YYEKEE (reference sequence). CDR3 length: 17 amino acids. The CDR3 DNA follows: TGTGCCAGCAGCTTGGGAGGGGGGGGAGGTGGGGCCAACGTCCTGACTTTC. It codes for CASSLGGGGGGANVLTF.

The V call is TRBV7-9, the J call TRBJ2-7; D is unclear. Germline V lookup: CDR1 SEHNR, CDR2 FQNEAQ (reference sequence). Trimming left V 0 bases short and J 1 base short, with 13 bases between. The CDR3 has 16 amino acids. The CDR3: CASSLARSRGSYEQYF. CDR3 DNA sequence: TGTGCCAGCAGCTTAGCGAGGAGCCGCGGATCCTACGAGCAGTACTTC.

This chain links TRBV3-1 (or the pseudogene TRBV3-2) with TRBJ2-2, with D perhaps being TRBD1 or TRBD2 (6 bases each). Per the germline V gene, CDR1 is LGHDT and CDR2 is YNNKEL (reference sequence). Trimming cost V 0 bases and J 2 bases, with 13 bases left between them. CDR3 length equals 17 residues. In nucleotides, the CDR3 is TGTGCCAGCAGCCAAGATTGGGGGGCGATCAACACCGGGGAGCTGTTTTTT. This sequence encodes CASSQDWGAINTGELFF.

The chain recombines TRBV25-1 with TRBJ2-1, with 12 bases that match TRBD2. J was trimmed by 8 bases and V by 7 bases; bases with no gene match: 12. This CDR3 spans 16 amino acids. Germline V gene lookup returns CDR1 MGHDK and CDR2 SYGVNS. The DNA for the CDR3 is TGTGCCAGCACCTCTGCGACTAGCGGGAGATTAGATGAGCAGTTCTTC. Translated: CASTSATSGRLDEQFF.

The table lists this clone with a count of one. The J gene is TRBJ1-1, the V gene TRBV25-1, with unresolved D. The germline V and J ends were trimmed by 5 bases and 2 bases, with 15 bases remaining between them. Looked up from germline, CDR1 is MGHDK and CDR2 is SYGVNS. The CDR3 sequence is 15 residues long. DNA of the CDR3: TGTGCCAGCAGTATAGGGCGCAATAGTAACACTGAAGCTTTCTTT. Encoded protein: CASSIGRNSNTEAFF.

The rearrangement joins TRBV7-3 to TRBJ1-6; possible D gene TRBD1, 5 bases. Trimming took off 3 bases at V and 9 bases at J, with 6 bases between the two ends. Germline V gene lookup returns CDR1 SGHTA and CDR2 FQGTGA. CDR3 length: 12 residues. CDR3 region: CASSFQGSPLHF. CDR3 nucleotide sequence: TGTGCCAGCAGCTTCCAGGGTTCACCCCTCCACTTT.

The chain uses TRBV18 and TRBJ2-3; D is undetermined. The V gene lost 3 bases and the J gene lost 2 bases, with 15 bases spanning the gap. This CDR3 comprises 16 residues. CDR1 is KGHSH, CDR2 LQKENI, per germline. The CDR3 is CASSPPPAQATDTQYF. As DNA, the CDR3 is TGTGCCAGCTCACCTCCGCCAGCTCAGGCCACAGATACGCAGTATTTT.

This clone was seen a handful of times. J is TRBJ1-2 and V is TRBV27; a weak D match, TRBD1 (6 bases). Germline V CDR1 and CDR2: MNHEY, SMNVEV (reference sequence). The length of the CDR3 is 11 residues. Trimming left V 6 bases short and J 9 bases short, with 11 bases between. The CDR3 loop is CASSKTGSYTF. The CDR3 DNA is TGTGCCAGCAGCAAAACAGGGAGCTACACCTTC.

The chain couples TRBV3-1 (or the pseudogene TRBV3-2) to TRBJ1-1; D is unclear. This CDR3 contains 12 residues. Trimming pared 1 base from V and 9 bases from J, leaving 9 bases between. From germline, CDR1 is LGHDT and CDR2 YNNKEL (reference sequence). The CDR3, as DNA: TGTGCCAGCAGCCAAGGGGGTGATAAAGCTTTCTTT. Its protein is CASSQGGDKAFF.

This sequence joins TRBV11-2 and TRBJ2-5, with a weak D call TRBD2 (5 bases). V was cut by 3 bases and J by 5 bases, with 13 bases left in between. Germline assignment: CDR1 SGHAT and CDR2 FQNNGV. CDR3 length: 14 residues. CDR3 coding DNA: TGTGCCAGCAGCTTCACTAGAGCAAGGGAGACCCAGTACTTC. Translation: CASSFTRARETQYF.

This clone has more than one count but fewer than ten. This rearrangement joins TRBV2 to TRBJ2-5; TRBD2 matches at 8 bases. Trimming cost V 7 bases and J 5 bases; bases outside gene matches: 12. Germline-derived CDR1 and CDR2 are SNHLY and FYNNEI. The CDR3 extends over 15 amino acids. The CDR3 region has the DNA TGTGCCAGCACTGCGGCGGGGGGCCGGGGGGAGACCCAGTACTTC. Protein product: CASTAAGGRGETQYF.

This chain uses TRBV5-5 with TRBJ1-2; 7 bases fit TRBD1. The CDR3 extends over 13 amino acids. Germline V gene lookup returns CDR1 SGHKS and CDR2 YYEKEE (reference sequence). J lost 2 bases, V lost 3 bases, and 1 base had no gene match. The CDR3 DNA reads as TGTGCCAGCAGCTGGGGACAGAACTATGGCTACACCTTC. Translation gives CASSWGQNYGYTF.

The V gene is TRBV5-1, the J gene TRBJ2-5; perhaps TRBD1 as D (6 bases). The V gene's germline CDR1 is SGHRS and CDR2 YFSETQ. Deletions cut 0 bases from V and 5 bases from J, with 11 bases between. This CDR3 is 14 amino acids long. CDR3 DNA: TGCGCCAGCAGCTTGGGTGGGGGCGCGGAGACCCAGTACTTC. Its protein product is CASSLGGGAETQYF.

The chain uses TRBV4-1 and TRBJ1-2; 8 nucleotides match TRBD1. Germline loops: CDR1 MGHRA, CDR2 YSYEKL. With 1 base clipped from V and 2 bases from J, the junction kept 12 bases outside the gene matches. The CDR3 covers 18 residues. The CDR3 DNA sequence: TGCGCCAGCAGCCAAGTTTGGGGCAGTCGACAGGGGAACTATGGCTACACCTTC. Protein sequence: CASSQVWGSRQGNYGYTF.

The sample holds a few counts of this clone. The V call is TRBV30, the J call TRBJ1-1; the D gene is possibly TRBD1 (6 bases). The V gene's germline CDR1 is GTSNPN and CDR2 SVGIG (reference sequence). The V and J ends lost 3 bases and 4 bases respectively, with 9 bases between them. The length of the CDR3 is 12 residues. In DNA form, the CDR3 reads TGTGCCTGGAGACAGGGTTCCACTGAAGCTTTCTTT. Protein sequence: CAWRQGSTEAFF.

This clone was detected only a few times. The chain combines TRBV5-8 with TRBJ1-5, with D hard to call. In germline, CDR1 is SGHTS, CDR2 YDEGEE. The V end lost 1 base, the J end lost 2 bases, and 13 bases lay between the germline ends. This CDR3 has 16 residues. The CDR3 nucleotides read TGTGCCAGCAGCTTGAGGCAGGTTTCACGCAATCAGCCCCAGCATTTT. It translates to CASSLRQVSRNQPQHF.

CDR3 region: CASSLGPLGGPETQYF. CDR3 coding DNA: TGCGCCAGCAGCTTGGGGCCCCTAGGGGGCCCAGAGACCCAGTACTTC. This chain uses TRBV5-1 with TRBJ2-5, with 7 bases that match TRBD1. The CDR3 sequence is 16 residues long. V lost 0 bases to trimming and J lost 4 bases; unmatched junction nucleotides: 9. CDR1 and CDR2 from the germline V gene are SGHRS and YFSETQ.